One and the same sample provided the 14 T cell receptor beta chains below, sequenced in a study of identical twins. Each CDR3 protein gets one entry after TCRdb re-called the 5' RACE reads with MiXCR. The sample yields about 200,000 distinct CDR3 sequences, under 10% seen once. This sample was shared with a second study, whose subject was yellow fever vaccine responses in identical twins.

Sequenced input: memory (CD45RO+) T cells sorted from blood. Receptor source: a woman aged 18-29 years in good health.

This clonotype was detected many times. The V gene is TRBV24-1, the J gene TRBJ2-7; D unresolved. This CDR3 comprises 14 residues. From germline, CDR1 is KGHDR and CDR2 SFDVKD. The germline V and J ends were trimmed by 3 bases and 2 bases, with 10 bases remaining between them. CDR3 region: CATSDPDGTYEQYF. Here the CDR3 DNA reads TGTGCCACCAGTGATCCGGACGGTACCTACGAGCAGTACTTC.

This clonotype was detected a few times. The chain employs TRBV20-1 and TRBJ2-1; 7 nucleotides agree with TRBD1. V was pared by 6 bases and J by 6 bases, with 23 bases of the junction left unmatched. The CDR3 runs 18 residues. Looked up from germline, CDR1 is DFQATT and CDR2 is SNEGSKA (reference sequence). The CDR3 coding sequence is TGCAGTGCCCGCGAGACAGGGATGAGTATTGCGATGCGCAATGAGCAGTTCTTC. As protein: CSARETGMSIAMRNEQFF.

The chain employs TRBV29-1 and TRBJ1-2; D might be TRBD1 (5 bases). Trimming cost V 1 base and J 6 bases, with 18 bases left between them. In germline, CDR1 is SQVTM, CDR2 ANQGSEA. The CDR3 extends over 15 amino acids. The CDR3 DNA is TGCAGCGTTGAAGGGGGCTCATTGGCCGTACATGGCTACACCTTC. It codes for CSVEGGSLAVHGYTF.

This clonotype was picked up many times. V is TRBV6-2 or TRBV6-3 and J is TRBJ2-7; D remains unclear. The germline gives CDR1 MNHEY, CDR2 SVGEGT. The CDR3 has 12 amino acids. The ends were cut back, 2 bases at V and 1 base at J, with 3 bases in the middle. The CDR3, as DNA: TGTGCCAGCAGTTACGCGTCCTACGAGCAGTACTTC. It encodes CASSYASYEQYF.

As concerns this clonotype: A read error may produce the germline difference seen at one junction end. The chain recombines TRBV6-1 with TRBJ2-1; D remains unclear. Germline-derived CDR1 and CDR2 are MNHNS and SASEGT. The CDR3 consists of 10 residues. The CDR3 reads CASSEGHPCF. The CDR3 DNA follows: TGTGCCAGCAGTGAAGGACACCCCTGTTTC.

This clonotype was detected a few times. V and J are TRBV6-1 and TRBJ2-7; the D gene is possibly TRBD1 (6 bases). Germline V lookup: CDR1 MNHNS, CDR2 SASEGT. The V end was cut by 6 bases, the J end by 2 bases, with 14 bases between. The CDR3 extends over 14 amino acids. CDR3 loop: CASRGRGGPYEQYF. DNA of the CDR3: TGTGCCAGCAGGGGAAGAGGGGGTCCCTACGAGCAGTACTTC.

In this sample, this clonotype turned up a few times. The chain has TRBV11-2 and TRBJ1-5, with D possibly being TRBD1 (5 bases). Trimming took off 1 base at V and 2 bases at J, with 12 bases between the two ends. The CDR3 extends over 16 amino acids. Germline-derived CDR1 and CDR2 are SGHAT and FQNNGV. CDR3 DNA: TGTGCCAGCAGCTTAGCAGGGACGGTAGGCAATCAGCCCCAGCATTTT. Its translation is CASSLAGTVGNQPQHF.

This clonotype appeared a few times. V is TRBV6-5 and J is TRBJ2-7; D not certain. CDR3 length: 14 residues. V dropped 0 bases and J dropped 0 bases, with 6 bases sitting between them. The germline V gene encodes CDR1 MNHEY and CDR2 SVGAGI. The CDR3 is CASSYSSSSYEQYF. DNA for the CDR3: TGTGCCAGCAGTTACTCGTCTAGCTCCTACGAGCAGTACTTC.

V usage is TRBV6-5 and J usage is TRBJ2-5; 7 nucleotides align to TRBD2. The ends lost 2 bases at V and 5 bases at J; junction bases unmatched: 11. This CDR3 comprises 16 residues. The germline gives CDR1 MNHEY, CDR2 SVGAGI. In DNA, the CDR3 is TGTGCCAGCAGTTACGGAGCGGGGAGTGGGTCCGAGACCCAGTACTTC. Amino acid sequence: CASSYGAGSGSETQYF.

This clonotype was seen a few times. The chain combines TRBV4-1 with TRBJ2-7; 10 bases match TRBD2. Per germline, CDR1 MGHRA and CDR2 YSYEKL. Trimming took 1 base from V and 1 from J; bases not matched to a gene: 10. CDR3 length equals 18 residues. CDR3 loop: CASSQALRNSGRSYEQYF. The CDR3 DNA reads TGCGCCAGCAGCCAAGCTCTAAGGAATAGCGGGAGGTCCTACGAGCAGTACTTC.

This clonotype turned up a few times. J is TRBJ2-7 and V is TRBV15; 11 bases align to TRBD1. The CDR3 is 16 amino acids. In germline, CDR1 is LNHNV, CDR2 YYDKDF (reference sequence). Trimming at V came to 1 base and at J to 9 bases, leaving 11 bases not matched to a gene. CDR3 sequence (DNA): TGTGCCACCAGCAGAGCCGGGACAGGGGGTACCGCCGGGCAGTACTTC. This encodes CATSRAGTGGTAGQYF.

The rearrangement links TRBV7-9 to TRBJ1-3; TRBD1 might be the D (5 bases). This CDR3 contains 14 residues. V lost 5 bases to trimming and J lost 3 bases, with 11 bases between them. CDR1 SEHNR and CDR2 FQNEAQ come from the germline V gene (reference sequence). CDR3 region: CASSEDSVGNTIYF. Here the CDR3 DNA reads TGTGCCAGCAGCGAAGACAGCGTTGGAAACACCATATATTTT.

This clonotype came up a few times. The rearrangement joins TRBV10-3 to TRBJ2-1; a weak D match, TRBD1 (8 bases). The V gene lost 6 bases and the J gene lost 6 bases, with 12 bases spanning the gap. The CDR3 runs 13 residues. The germline CDR1 and CDR2 sequences are ENHRY and SYGVKD. The CDR3 here is CAIRDREGNEQFF. CDR3 DNA: TGTGCCATCAGGGACAGGGAGGGCAATGAGCAGTTCTTC.

The rearrangement joins TRBV19 to TRBJ1-1; D may be TRBD1 (5 bases). Deletions cut 8 bases from V and 1 base from J, with 11 bases between. CDR3 length: 13 residues. From germline, CDR1 is LNHDA and CDR2 SQIVND (reference sequence). CDR3 protein: CASVRARNTEAFF. The CDR3 DNA reads TGTGCCAGTGTCAGGGCGCGGAACACTGAAGCTTTCTTT.